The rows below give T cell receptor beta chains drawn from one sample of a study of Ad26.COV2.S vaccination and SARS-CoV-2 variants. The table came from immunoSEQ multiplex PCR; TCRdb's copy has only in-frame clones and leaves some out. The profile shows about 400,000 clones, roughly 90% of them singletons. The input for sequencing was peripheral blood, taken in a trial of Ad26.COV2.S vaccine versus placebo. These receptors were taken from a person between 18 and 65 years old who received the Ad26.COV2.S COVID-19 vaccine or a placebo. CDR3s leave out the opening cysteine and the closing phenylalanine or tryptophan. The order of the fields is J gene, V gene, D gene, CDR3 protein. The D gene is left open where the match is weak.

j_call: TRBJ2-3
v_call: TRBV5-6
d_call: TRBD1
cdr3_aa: ASSSRDRGQPDTQY

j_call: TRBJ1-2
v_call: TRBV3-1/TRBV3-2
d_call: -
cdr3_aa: ASSPTGYYGYT

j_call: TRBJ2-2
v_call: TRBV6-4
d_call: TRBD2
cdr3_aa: ASSVAGDTGELF

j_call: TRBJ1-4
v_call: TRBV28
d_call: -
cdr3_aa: ASSLSGALNEKLF

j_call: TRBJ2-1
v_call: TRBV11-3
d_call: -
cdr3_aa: ASSLGGGTYNEQF

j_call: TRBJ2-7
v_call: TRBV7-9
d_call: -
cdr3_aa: ASSFTIYEQY

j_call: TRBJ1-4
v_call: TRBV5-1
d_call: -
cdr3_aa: ASSFDTANEKLF

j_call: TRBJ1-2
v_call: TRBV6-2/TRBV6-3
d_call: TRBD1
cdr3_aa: ASSPLEPDRDPNYGYT

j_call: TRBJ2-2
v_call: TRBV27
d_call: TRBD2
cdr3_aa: ASSRTSGVNTGELF

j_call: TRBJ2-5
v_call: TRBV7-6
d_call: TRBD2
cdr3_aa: ASSPRTRQETQY

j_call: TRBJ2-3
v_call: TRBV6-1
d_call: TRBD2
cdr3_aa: ASSEVAGGLDTQY

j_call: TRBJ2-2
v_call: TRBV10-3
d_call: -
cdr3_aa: AISPDPRAGELF

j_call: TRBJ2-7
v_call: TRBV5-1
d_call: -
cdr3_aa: ASSLVNAGINEQY

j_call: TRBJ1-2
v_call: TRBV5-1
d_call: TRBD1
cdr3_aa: ASSIRTGPGGYT

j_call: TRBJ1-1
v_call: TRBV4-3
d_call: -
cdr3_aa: ASSQGAIGVNTEAF

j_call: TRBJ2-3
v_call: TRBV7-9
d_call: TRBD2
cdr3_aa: ASSLAAGGQADTQY

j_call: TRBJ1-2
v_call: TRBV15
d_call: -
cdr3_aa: ATSTRFTQNYGYT

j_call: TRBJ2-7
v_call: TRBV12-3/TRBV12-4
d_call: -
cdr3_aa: ASSLGSEIEQY

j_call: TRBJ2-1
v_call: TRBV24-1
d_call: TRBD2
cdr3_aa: ATSDLPGLAGAPKYNEQF

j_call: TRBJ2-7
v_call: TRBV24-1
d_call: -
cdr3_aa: ATSDLGGEQY

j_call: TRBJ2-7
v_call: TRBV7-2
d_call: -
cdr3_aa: ASSLSAYEQY

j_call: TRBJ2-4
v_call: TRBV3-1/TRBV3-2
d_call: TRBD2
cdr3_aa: ASSQVPGRGIQY

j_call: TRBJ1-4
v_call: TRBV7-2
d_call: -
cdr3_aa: ASSLVIREKLF

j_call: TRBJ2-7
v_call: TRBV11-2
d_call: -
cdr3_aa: ASRKIRSPYEQY

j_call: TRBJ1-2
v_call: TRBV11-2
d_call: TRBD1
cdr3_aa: ASSSPSQGAGYGYT

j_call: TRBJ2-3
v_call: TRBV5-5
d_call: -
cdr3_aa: ASSMTGTSFTDTQY

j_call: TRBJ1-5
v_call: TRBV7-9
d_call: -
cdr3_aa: ASSPPGANQPQH

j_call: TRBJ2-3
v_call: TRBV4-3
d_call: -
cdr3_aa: ASSQDARAHTDTQY

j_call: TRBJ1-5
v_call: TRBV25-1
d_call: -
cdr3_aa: ASSDSGIRGNQPQH

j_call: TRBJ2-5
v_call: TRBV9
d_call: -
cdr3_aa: ASSVLPGLQETQY

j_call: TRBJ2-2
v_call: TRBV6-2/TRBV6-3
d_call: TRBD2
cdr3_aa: ASSGPRAGGRTGELF

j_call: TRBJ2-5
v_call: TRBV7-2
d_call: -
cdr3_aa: ASSFGLGSVREETQY

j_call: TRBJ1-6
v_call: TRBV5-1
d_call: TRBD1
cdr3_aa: ASSMQGARNSPLH

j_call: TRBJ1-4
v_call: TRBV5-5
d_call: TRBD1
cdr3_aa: ASTRGQGRGTNEKLF

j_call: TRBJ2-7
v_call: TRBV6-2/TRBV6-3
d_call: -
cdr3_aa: ASSSPGTGTYEQY

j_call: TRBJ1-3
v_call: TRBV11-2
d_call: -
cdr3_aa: ASSLVDSGNTIY

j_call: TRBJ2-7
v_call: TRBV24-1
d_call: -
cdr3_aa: ATSDFAQSYEQY

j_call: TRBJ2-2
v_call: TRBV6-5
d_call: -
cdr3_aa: ASSSWTGELF

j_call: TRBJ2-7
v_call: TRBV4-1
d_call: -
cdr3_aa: ASSQSRTYDFSYEQY

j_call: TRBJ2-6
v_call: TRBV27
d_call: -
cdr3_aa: ASRLWSGANVLT

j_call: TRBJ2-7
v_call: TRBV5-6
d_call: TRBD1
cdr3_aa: ASSLTGGRLEQY

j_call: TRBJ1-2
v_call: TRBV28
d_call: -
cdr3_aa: ASSLQVGGGNGYT

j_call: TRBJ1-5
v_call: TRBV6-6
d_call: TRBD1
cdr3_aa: ASSYSGGTANQPQH

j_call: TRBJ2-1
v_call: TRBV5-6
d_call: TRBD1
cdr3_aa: ASSLIIGQGAWPDNEQF

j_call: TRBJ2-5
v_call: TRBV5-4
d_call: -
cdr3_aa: ASSLVASPQETQY

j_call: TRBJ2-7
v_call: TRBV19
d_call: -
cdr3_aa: ASSAGTLFYEQY

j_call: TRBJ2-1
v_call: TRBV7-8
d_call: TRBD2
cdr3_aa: ASSPRTSGAYNEQF

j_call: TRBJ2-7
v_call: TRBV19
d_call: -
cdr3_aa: ASSMAVGGSYEQY

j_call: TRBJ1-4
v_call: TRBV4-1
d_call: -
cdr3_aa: ASSQPGEKLF

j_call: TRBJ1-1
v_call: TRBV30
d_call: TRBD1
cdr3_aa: AWMVGGSTEAF

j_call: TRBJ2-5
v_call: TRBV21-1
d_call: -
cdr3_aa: ASSKAGKETQY

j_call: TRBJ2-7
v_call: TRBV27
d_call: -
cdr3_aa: ASSSDVYEQY

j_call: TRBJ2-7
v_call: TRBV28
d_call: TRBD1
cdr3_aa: ASSLRTGWSYEQY